The 32 T cell receptor beta chains reported below all come from one sample, sequenced in a study of shared clonotypes between healthy human individuals. Measured with immunoSEQ multiplex PCR; TCRdb has only the in-frame clones, and not every one. The table records approximately 460,000 clones, approximately 71% of them present only once. Sequencing input: PBMCs. The receptors derive from a woman between 35 and 50 years old in good health. Some clones in this sample may be carry-over from other donors' samples.

This chain joins TRBV27 and TRBJ2-1, with 10 bases identical to TRBD1. Germline CDR1 is MNHEY and CDR2 is SMNVEV (reference sequence). Trimming took 4 bases from V and 3 from J; bases not matched to a gene: 12. The CDR3 contains 18 residues. The DNA of the CDR3 is TGTGCCAGCAGTTCAGCCGGGACAGGGGACCTCCTCTACAATGAGCAGTTCTTC. Protein product: CASSSAGTGDLLYNEQFF.

The gene calls are TRBV5-6 and TRBJ1-2; 7 nucleotides align to TRBD1. Germline V gene sequence: CDR1 SGHDT, CDR2 YYEEEE. V lost 0 bases and J lost 7; bases outside the gene matches: 3. The CDR3 has 13 residues. The CDR3 coding sequence is TGTGCCAGCAGCTTGGAGTCAGGGGGTGGCTACACCTTC. Its translation is CASSLESGGGYTF.

As regards this clone: This same CDR3 is encoded by further DNA sequences in the sample. The rearrangement joins TRBV10-2 to TRBJ2-7; no firm D call. The CDR3 spans 12 residues. The germline gives CDR1 WSHSY, CDR2 SAAADI. Trimming cost V 0 bases and J 1 base, with 1 base left between them. CDR3 DNA: TGCGCCAGCAGTGAGTCATCCTACGAGCAGTACTTC. Its translation: CASSESSYEQYF.

With respect to this clone: A read error is likely here: a far larger clone is one base away. This chain joins TRBV6-1 and TRBJ2-4; D possibly corresponds to TRBD2 (6 bases). Germline CDR1 is MNHNS and CDR2 is SASEGT. The CDR3 totals 14 residues. For the CDR3, the DNA is TGTGCCAGCAGTGAAAAGGCGGAGGGAAACATTCGGTACTTC. This codes for CASSEKAEGNIRYF.

This clone has only a few counts. J is TRBJ2-3 and V is TRBV11-2; maybe TRBD1 (5 bases). CDR1 is SGHAT and CDR2 is FQNNGV in the germline V gene. The CDR3 totals 15 residues. The V end was cut by 4 bases, the J end by 1 base, with 12 bases between. CDR3 in DNA: TGTGCCAGCAGCTCTCGCAAACAGGGCACAGATACGCAGTATTTT. This gives the protein CASSSRKQGTDTQYF.

V usage is TRBV4-3 and J usage is TRBJ1-2, with D perhaps matching TRBD1 (6 bases). The CDR3 is 16 amino acids. V was shortened by 4 bases and J by 4 bases, with 19 bases between the two germline ends. Germline assignment: CDR1 LGHNA and CDR2 YSLEER. CDR3 nucleotide sequence: TGCGCCAGCAGCCGGGCTCGGGGGGGGCGAGTCTATGGCTACACCTTC. It codes for CASSRARGGRVYGYTF.

The J gene is TRBJ2-4, the V gene TRBV10-3; tentative D call: TRBD1 (5 bases). Trimming took off 8 bases at V and 7 bases at J, with 9 bases between the two ends. CDR1 and CDR2 from the germline V gene are ENHRY and SYGVKD. The CDR3 spans 11 residues. CDR3 nucleotide sequence: TGTGCCATCCGTTCAGGGAACATTCAGTACTTC. Translation gives CAIRSGNIQYF.

The chain couples TRBV29-1 to TRBJ2-1; D is possibly TRBD1 or TRBD2 (5 bases each). The CDR3 has 13 amino acids. Germline CDR1 SQVTM, CDR2 ANQGSEA. V lost 7 bases to trimming and J lost 5 bases, with 15 bases between them. In DNA, the CDR3 is TGCAGCGCCCGCCGGGGCTCTAACAATGAGCAGTTCTTC. This encodes CSARRGSNNEQFF.

This chain links TRBV7-2 with TRBJ2-1; 12 nucleotides align to TRBD2. The CDR3 runs 14 residues. Germline assignment: CDR1 SGHTA and CDR2 FQGNSA. Trimming at V came to 5 bases and at J to 8 bases, leaving 4 bases not matched to a gene. This CDR3 is CASSRTSGNDEQFF. CDR3 coding DNA: TGTGCCAGCAGCCGGACTAGCGGGAACGATGAGCAGTTCTTC.

The chain couples TRBV6-6 to TRBJ1-1, with TRBD1 as a possible D gene (6 bases). The CDR3 loop spans 14 amino acids. The V and J ends lost 6 bases and 0 bases respectively, with 11 bases between them. CDR1 is MNHNY, CDR2 SVGAGI, per germline (reference sequence). CDR3 nucleotide sequence: TGTGCCAGCAGAGAATGGACAGTGAACACTGAAGCTTTCTTT. It is translated as CASREWTVNTEAFF.

V usage is TRBV4-3 and J usage is TRBJ2-4; 9 bases map to TRBD2. With V trimmed by 3 bases and J by 5 bases, 2 bases remained unmatched. This CDR3 comprises 14 residues. Germline V gene data show CDR1 as LGHNA and CDR2 as YSLEER. The CDR3 DNA reads TGCGCCAGCAGCCAGCGGGGGGGCGAAAACATTCAGTACTTC. It codes for CASSQRGGENIQYF.

The chain links TRBV28 to TRBJ1-1, with D perhaps TRBD1 (5 bases). Trimming stripped 8 bases from V and 5 bases from J, with 24 bases between. The germline V gene encodes CDR1 MDHEN and CDR2 SYDVKM. The CDR3 runs 16 residues. The CDR3 region is CASSPRTIGVGTEAFF. The CDR3 DNA reads as TGTGCCAGCTCTCCCCGGACAATCGGGGTCGGGACTGAAGCTTTCTTT.

The genes are TRBV6-6 and TRBJ2-4; D gene uncertain. V gave up 2 bases and J gave up 3 bases, with 11 bases separating them. CDR3 length equals 15 residues. In germline, CDR1 is MNHNY, CDR2 SVGAGI (reference sequence). The CDR3 is CASSYAAVGKNIQYF. CDR3 bases: TGTGCCAGCAGTTACGCCGCCGTCGGCAAAAACATTCAGTACTTC.

V and J are TRBV10-3 and TRBJ2-1, with D perhaps matching TRBD2 (6 bases). V dropped 1 base and J dropped 3 bases, with 10 bases sitting between them. Germline values: CDR1 ENHRY, CDR2 SYGVKD. The CDR3 is 15 residues long. In DNA form, the CDR3 reads TGTGCCATCAGTGAGTTAGATAGCGGCTACAATGAGCAGTTCTTC. It codes for CAISELDSGYNEQFF.

As concerns this clone: A far larger clone is only one base removed, so a read error is likely. The rearrangement links TRBV10-3 to TRBJ2-7, with a tentative D call TRBD1 (5 bases). The CDR3 has 12 residues. Germline V gene sequence: CDR1 ENHRY, CDR2 SYGVKD. This CDR3 reads CAISGQGYERYF. In nucleotides, the CDR3 is TGTGCCATCAGTGGGCAGGGTTACGAGCGGTACTTC.

The CDR3 protein is CASSLVGSVNEQFF. CDR3 nucleotide sequence: TGTGCCAGCAGCTTAGTCGGGTCTGTCAATGAGCAGTTCTTC. This chain connects TRBV7-2 to TRBJ2-1; D ambiguous. V was clipped by 1 base and J by 6 bases, with 10 bases between them. CDR1 is SGHTA, CDR2 FQGNSA, per germline. The CDR3 totals 14 residues.

This clone turned up a few times. The chain employs TRBV11-2 and TRBJ2-7; 7 nucleotides line up with TRBD2. V lost 1 base to trimming and J lost 3 bases; unmatched junction nucleotides: 6. The CDR3 is 15 amino acids. Germline V gene lookup returns CDR1 SGHAT and CDR2 FQNNGV. The CDR3 DNA follows: TGTGCCAGCAGCTTAGCAGTGACTAGCAGCTACGAGCAGTACTTC. Protein: CASSLAVTSSYEQYF.

The chain employs TRBV11-3 and TRBJ2-3, with 9 bases matching TRBD1. The CDR3 is made up of 17 amino acids. CDR1 SGHNT and CDR2 YENEEA come from the germline V gene. The ends lost 1 base at V and 0 bases at J; junction bases unmatched: 5. The CDR3 region has the DNA TGTGCCAGCAGCTTAGGGGCACAGGGGGCCAGCACAGATACGCAGTATTTT. Its translation: CASSLGAQGASTDTQYF.

The chain links TRBV7-9 to TRBJ1-2; D call uncertain. V was pared by 4 bases and J by 4 bases, with 7 bases between. Germline CDR1 reads SEHNR; CDR2 reads FQNEAQ (reference sequence). The CDR3 contains 12 residues. The CDR3 bases are TGTGCCAGCAGCTCGCCAGGCTATGGCTACACCTTC. It yields the protein CASSSPGYGYTF.

The chain links TRBV7-9 to TRBJ2-1; D is ambiguous. CDR1 and CDR2 (germline): SEHNR, FQNEAQ (reference sequence). This CDR3 is built from 13 residues. The V gene lost 6 bases and the J gene lost 6 bases, with 12 bases spanning the gap. The CDR3 DNA follows: TGTGCCAGCAGTCCACGGCCGTTCAATGAGCAGTTCTTC. It is translated as CASSPRPFNEQFF.

V is TRBV6-6 and J is TRBJ2-7; a possible D gene is TRBD1 (6 bases). Per the germline V gene, CDR1 is MNHNY and CDR2 is SVGAGI (reference sequence). This CDR3 has 15 amino acids. Trimming pared 6 bases from V and 5 bases from J, leaving 20 bases between. CDR3 DNA: TGTGCCAGCAGCTACGGGACACAAGGGGCCGACGAGCAGTACTTC. It specifies CASSYGTQGADEQYF.

The chain uses TRBV4-2 and TRBJ1-1; D not certain. This CDR3 region has 15 residues. The V end was cut by 4 bases, the J end by 7 bases, with 19 bases between. The germline gives CDR1 LGHNA, CDR2 YNFKEQ. The CDR3 region has the DNA TGTGCCAGCAGCCCTTTGTCGGTTCGGGTCGGTGAAGCTTTCTTT. Translation: CASSPLSVRVGEAFF.

As concerns this clone: A single base is all that separates this from a far larger clone, so a read error is likely. This chain uses TRBV27 with TRBJ2-5, with a weak D call TRBD1 (6 bases). The DNA end favors TRBJ2-7, so the J call may be wrong. This CDR3 spans 15 amino acids. Germline-derived CDR1 and CDR2 are MNHEY and SMNVEV (reference sequence). CDR3 sequence (DNA): TGTGCCAGCAATTTAAGAGGACAGCGAGGGTCCGAGCAGTACTTC. Translated, it gives CASNLRGQRGSEQYF.

This clone was picked up a small number of times. The V and J genes are TRBV28 and TRBJ1-4; the D gene is possibly TRBD1 (5 bases). Germline loops: CDR1 MDHEN, CDR2 SYDVKM. V shed 6 bases and J shed 4 bases, with 15 bases lying between them. The CDR3 runs to 15 residues. This CDR3 reads CASSDRQTINEKLFF. The CDR3 region has the DNA TGTGCCAGCAGCGATCGACAGACTATTAATGAAAAACTGTTTTTT.

The chain carries TRBV29-1 and TRBJ1-1; 7 positions match TRBD1. The ends lost 6 bases at V and 1 base at J; junction bases unmatched: 5. There are 13 residues in the CDR3. Germline CDR1 is SQVTM and CDR2 is ANQGSEA. The CDR3 spells CSVGQVENTEAFF. CDR3 in DNA: TGCAGCGTAGGACAGGTGGAGAACACTGAAGCTTTCTTT.

The chain uses TRBV5-6 and TRBJ2-1, with D possibly called TRBD1 or TRBD2 (5 bases each). Trimming took 3 bases from V and 0 from J, leaving 13 bases between them. CDR3 length: 16 residues. Germline loops: CDR1 SGHDT, CDR2 YYEEEE. CDR3 region: CASSSVGGSSYNEQFF. CDR3 nucleotide sequence: TGTGCCAGCAGCTCTGTTGGGGGAAGCTCCTACAATGAGCAGTTCTTC.

In regard to this clone: The junction does not match germline at one end; this may be a read error. The V call is TRBV18, the J call TRBJ2-7; D gene uncertain. Germline V lookup: CDR1 KGHSH, CDR2 LQKENI. The CDR3 is 14 residues long. CDR3 amino acids: CANSPGFTNPEQYF. In DNA, the CDR3 is TGTGCCAACTCACCAGGATTTACGAACCCTGAGCAGTACTTC. Looking up the rest from reference TRBV18 and TRBJ2-7 gives the full variable domain: NAGVMQNPRHLVRRRGQEARLRCSPMKGHSHVYWYRQLPEEGLKFMVYLQKENIIDESGMPKERFSAEFPKEGPSILRIQQVVRGDSAAYFCANSPGFTNPEQYFGPGTRLTVT.

The rearrangement links TRBV6-5 to TRBJ1-5, with TRBD1 matching over 7 bases. This CDR3 has 15 amino acids. Germline values: CDR1 MNHEY, CDR2 SVGAGI. V trimming: 0 bases; J trimming: 5 bases; junction bases outside the gene matches: 4. CDR3 residues: CASSYSITGDQPQHF. CDR3 sequence (DNA): TGTGCCAGCAGTTACTCGATTACAGGGGATCAGCCCCAGCATTTT.

J is TRBJ1-1 and V is TRBV6-5; D unresolved. This CDR3 region has 13 residues. Germline V gene lookup returns CDR1 MNHEY and CDR2 SVGAGI. V gave up 2 bases and J gave up 3 bases, with 7 bases separating them. The CDR3 DNA reads as TGTGCCAGCAGTTACAGCCTGGACACTGAAGCTTTCTTT. Protein product: CASSYSLDTEAFF.

The rearrangement uses TRBV6-5 and TRBJ1-3, with D possibly matching TRBD1 (6 bases). There are 14 residues in the CDR3. Germline V gene data show CDR1 as MNHEY and CDR2 as SVGAGI. Trimming removed 4 bases from V and 8 bases from J, with 15 bases in between. CDR3 in DNA: TGTGCCAGCAGTTTGCGGACAGTTGACGACACCATATATTTT. Translation gives CASSLRTVDDTIYF.

The rearrangement uses TRBV28 and TRBJ1-2; TRBD1 matches 7 bases. V shed 6 bases, J shed 4 bases, and the junction held 2 bases outside the gene matches. The CDR3 runs to 12 residues. Germline CDR1 MDHEN, CDR2 SYDVKM. CDR3 protein: CASSDRAYGYTF. Here the CDR3 DNA reads TGTGCCAGCAGCGACAGGGCCTATGGCTACACCTTC.

J is TRBJ1-5 and V is TRBV2; D is ambiguous. The V and J ends lost 6 bases and 0 bases respectively, with 12 bases between them. Germline CDR1 and CDR2: SNHLY and FYNNEI. The CDR3 extends over 15 amino acids. The CDR3 spells CASRRTEYSNQPQHF. The CDR3, as DNA: TGTGCCAGCAGGAGGACGGAGTATAGCAATCAGCCCCAGCATTTT. Variable domain in full (rest from reference TRBV2 and TRBJ1-5): EPEVTQTPSHQVTQMGQEVILRCVPISNHLYFYWYRQILGQKVEFLVSFYNNEISEKSEIFDDQFSVERPDGSNFTLKIRSTKLEDSAMYFCASRRTEYSNQPQHFGDGTRLSIL.